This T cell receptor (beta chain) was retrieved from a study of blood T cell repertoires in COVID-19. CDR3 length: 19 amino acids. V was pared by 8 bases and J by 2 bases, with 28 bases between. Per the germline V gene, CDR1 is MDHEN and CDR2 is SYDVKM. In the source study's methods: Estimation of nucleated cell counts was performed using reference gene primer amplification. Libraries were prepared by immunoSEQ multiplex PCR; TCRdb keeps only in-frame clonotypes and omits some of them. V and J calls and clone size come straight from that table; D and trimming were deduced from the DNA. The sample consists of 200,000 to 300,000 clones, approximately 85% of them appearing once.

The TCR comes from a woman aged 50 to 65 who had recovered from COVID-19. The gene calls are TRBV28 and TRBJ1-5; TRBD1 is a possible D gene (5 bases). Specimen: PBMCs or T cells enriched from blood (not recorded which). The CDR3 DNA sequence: TGTGCCAGCTATCCATTAAGGGGATTCGGGAGTAAAGGCAATCAGCCCCAGCATTTT. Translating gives CASYPLRGFGSKGNQPQHF.